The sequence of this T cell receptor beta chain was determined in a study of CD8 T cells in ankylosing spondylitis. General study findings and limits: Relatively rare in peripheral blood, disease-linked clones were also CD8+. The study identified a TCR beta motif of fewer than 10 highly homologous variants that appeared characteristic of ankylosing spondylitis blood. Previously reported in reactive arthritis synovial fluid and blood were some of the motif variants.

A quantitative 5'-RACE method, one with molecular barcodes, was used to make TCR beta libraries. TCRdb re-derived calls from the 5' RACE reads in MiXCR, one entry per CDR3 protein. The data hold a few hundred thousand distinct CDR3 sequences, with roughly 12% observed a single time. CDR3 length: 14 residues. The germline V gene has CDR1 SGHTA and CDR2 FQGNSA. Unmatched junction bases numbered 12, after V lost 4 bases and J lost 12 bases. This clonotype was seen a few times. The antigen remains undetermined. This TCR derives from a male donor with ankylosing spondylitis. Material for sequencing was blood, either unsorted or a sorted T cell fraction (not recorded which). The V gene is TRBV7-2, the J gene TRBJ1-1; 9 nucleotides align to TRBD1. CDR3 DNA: TGTGCCAGCAGCTCGCAGAGAGAGGGACAGGGTCCTTTCTTT. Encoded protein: CASSSQREGQGPFF. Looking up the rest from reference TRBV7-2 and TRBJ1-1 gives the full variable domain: GAGVSQSPSNKVTEKGKDVELRCDPISGHTALYWYRQSLGQGLEFLIYFQGNSAPDKSGLPSDRFSAERTGGSVSTLTIQRTQQEDSAVYLCASSSQREGQGPFFGQGTRLTVV.